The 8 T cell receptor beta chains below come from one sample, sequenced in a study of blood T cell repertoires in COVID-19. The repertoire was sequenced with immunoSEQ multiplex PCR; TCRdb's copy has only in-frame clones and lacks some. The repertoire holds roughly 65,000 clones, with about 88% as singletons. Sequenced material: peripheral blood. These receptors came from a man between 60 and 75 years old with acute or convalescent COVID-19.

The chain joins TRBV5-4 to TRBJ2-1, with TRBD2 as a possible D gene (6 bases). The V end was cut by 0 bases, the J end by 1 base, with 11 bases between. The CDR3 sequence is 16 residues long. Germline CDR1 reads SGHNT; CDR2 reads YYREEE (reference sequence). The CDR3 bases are TGTGCCAGCAGCTTGGAGGACTACTGGTCCTACAATGAGCAGTTCTTC. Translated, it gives CASSLEDYWSYNEQFF.

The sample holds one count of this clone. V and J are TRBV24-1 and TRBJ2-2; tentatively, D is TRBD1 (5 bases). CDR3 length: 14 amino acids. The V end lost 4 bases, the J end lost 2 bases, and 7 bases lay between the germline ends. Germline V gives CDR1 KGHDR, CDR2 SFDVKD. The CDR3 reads CATSDRANTGELFF. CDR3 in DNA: TGTGCCACCAGTGACAGGGCCAACACCGGGGAGCTGTTTTTT.

CDR3 residues: CASSVVAGVGNTIYF. In DNA, the CDR3 is TGTGCCAGCAGCGTAGTAGCAGGGGTCGGAAACACCATATATTTT. The chain carries TRBV9 and TRBJ1-3; the D gene is possibly TRBD1 (6 bases). V lost 0 bases to trimming and J lost 4 bases, with 11 bases between them. This CDR3 is built from 15 residues. The germline V gene has CDR1 SGDLS and CDR2 YYNGEE.

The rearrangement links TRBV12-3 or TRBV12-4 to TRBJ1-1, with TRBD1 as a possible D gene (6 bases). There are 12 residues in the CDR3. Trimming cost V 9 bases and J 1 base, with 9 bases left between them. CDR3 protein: CARTRGNTEAFF. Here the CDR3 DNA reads TGTGCCAGGACCAGGGGGAACACTGAAGCTTTCTTT.

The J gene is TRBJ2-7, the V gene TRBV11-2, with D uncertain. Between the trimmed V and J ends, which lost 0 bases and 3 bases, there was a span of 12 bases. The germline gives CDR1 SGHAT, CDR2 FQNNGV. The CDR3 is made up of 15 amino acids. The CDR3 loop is CASSLDSNLRYEQYF. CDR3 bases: TGTGCCAGCAGCTTAGATAGTAACCTGCGCTACGAGCAGTACTTC.

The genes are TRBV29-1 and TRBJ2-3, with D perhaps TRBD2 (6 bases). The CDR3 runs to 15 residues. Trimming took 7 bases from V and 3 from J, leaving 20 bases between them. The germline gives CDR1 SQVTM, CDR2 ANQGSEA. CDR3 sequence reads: CSASGRTGGTDTQYF. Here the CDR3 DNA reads TGCAGCGCTAGTGGCCGGACCGGGGGAACAGATACGCAGTATTTT.

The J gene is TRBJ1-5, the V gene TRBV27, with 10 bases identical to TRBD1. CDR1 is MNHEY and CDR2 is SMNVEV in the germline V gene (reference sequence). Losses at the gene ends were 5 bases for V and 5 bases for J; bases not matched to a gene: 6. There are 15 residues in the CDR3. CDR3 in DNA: TGTGCCAGCAGTCCACCGGGACAGGGGTATCAGCCCCAGCATTTT. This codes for CASSPPGQGYQPQHF.

The CDR3 nucleotides are TGTGCCAGCAGCTCGTTCTACAGGGAGGCTTTCTTT. It encodes CASSSFYREAFF. The chain couples TRBV5-5 to TRBJ1-1; D is possibly TRBD1 (6 bases). The CDR3 totals 12 residues. Germline V CDR1 and CDR2: SGHKS, YYEKEE (reference sequence). The V and J ends lost 3 bases and 11 bases respectively, with 14 bases between them.